The rows below give T cell receptor beta chains drawn from one sample of a study of T cell repertoires in cytomegalovirus infection. TCRdb itself ran the reads through MiXCR, one entry per CDR3 protein. The sample lists 160,000 or so distinct CDR3 sequences; more than 15% were seen once. Sample: CD8+ T cells from PBMCs. The receptors were gathered from a human donor in good health (CMV status not recorded). Some clones in this sample may be carry-over from other donors' samples. The CDR3 runs from the conserved cysteine through the conserved F or W. Fields, in order: J gene, CDR3 length, V gene, D gene, clone size, CDR3 DNA, CDR3 protein. D genes are given only for firm matches. Size is stated for part of the rows, as once, few or many counts, or as a class when the clone is expanded.

j_gene: TRBJ1-2; len: 13; v_gene: TRBV20-1; d_gene: .; abundance: few; CDR3nt: TGCAGTGCTAGAGAGGCACAGGGATATGGCTACACCTTC; CDR3aa: CSAREAQGYGYTF
j_gene: TRBJ2-7; len: 14; v_gene: TRBV3-1; d_gene: .; abundance: .; CDR3nt: TGTGCCAGCAGCCAACCCGGCAGCTCCTACGAGCAGTACTTC; CDR3aa: CASSQPGSSYEQYF
j_gene: TRBJ1-5; len: 15; v_gene: TRBV7-6; d_gene: TRBD1; abundance: few; CDR3nt: TGTGCCAGCAGCTTAGGGACAGGGGTTGCTCAGCCCCAGCATTTT; CDR3aa: CASSLGTGVAQPQHF
j_gene: TRBJ2-7; len: 15; v_gene: TRBV28; d_gene: .; abundance: few; CDR3nt: TGTGCCAGCAGTGTCGGACAGACCCTCTCCTACGAGCAGTACTTC; CDR3aa: CASSVGQTLSYEQYF
j_gene: TRBJ2-1; len: 12; v_gene: TRBV12-3/TRBV12-4; d_gene: .; abundance: .; CDR3nt: TGTGCCAGCAGTGGCCACAGGAATGAGCAGTTCTTC; CDR3aa: CASSGHRNEQFF
j_gene: TRBJ2-7; len: 17; v_gene: TRBV7-9; d_gene: TRBD2; abundance: .; CDR3nt: TGTGCCAGCAGCTCCCAGGGTAGCGGGGAAAGCTCCTACGAGCAGTACTTC; CDR3aa: CASSSQGSGESSYEQYF
j_gene: TRBJ2-2; len: 13; v_gene: TRBV4-2; d_gene: .; abundance: few; CDR3nt: TGTGCCAGCTCCCGGGAGAACACCGGGGAGCTGTTTTTT; CDR3aa: CASSRENTGELFF
j_gene: TRBJ2-1; len: 11; v_gene: TRBV6-8; d_gene: .; abundance: few; CDR3nt: TGTGCCGTCCGCCTGGGGAATGAGCAGTTCTTC; CDR3aa: CAVRLGNEQFF
j_gene: TRBJ1-2; len: 15; v_gene: TRBV28; d_gene: TRBD1; abundance: many; CDR3nt: TGTGCCAGCAGTAAGCGGGACAGGAACTACTATGGCTACACCTTC; CDR3aa: CASSKRDRNYYGYTF
j_gene: TRBJ2-1; len: 15; v_gene: TRBV6-2/TRBV6-3; d_gene: .; abundance: .; CDR3nt: TGTGCCAGCAGTTACCTAACCGGACAGAACAATGAGCAGTTCTTC; CDR3aa: CASSYLTGQNNEQFF
j_gene: TRBJ1-2; len: 10; v_gene: TRBV29-1; d_gene: .; abundance: few; CDR3nt: TGCAGCGTTGCCGGTGATGGCTACACCTTC; CDR3aa: CSVAGDGYTF
j_gene: TRBJ2-1; len: 14; v_gene: TRBV29-1; d_gene: TRBD1; abundance: .; CDR3nt: TGCAGCGTTGAAGAAGGGACAGGGGGCAATGAGCAGTTCTTC; CDR3aa: CSVEEGTGGNEQFF
j_gene: TRBJ2-1; len: 14; v_gene: TRBV29-1; d_gene: .; abundance: few; CDR3nt: TGCAGCGTCCGCCGGCTGACTAGATACAATGAGCAGTTCTTC; CDR3aa: CSVRRLTRYNEQFF
j_gene: TRBJ2-7; len: 15; v_gene: TRBV28; d_gene: .; abundance: few; CDR3nt: TGTGCCAGCAGTTTACGCACCCTGGTGGACTACGAGCAGTACTTC; CDR3aa: CASSLRTLVDYEQYF
j_gene: TRBJ1-2; len: 13; v_gene: TRBV7-9; d_gene: .; abundance: .; CDR3nt: TGTGCCAGCAGCTTAGCCTCGACTCATGGCTACACCTTC; CDR3aa: CASSLASTHGYTF
j_gene: TRBJ2-1; len: 14; v_gene: TRBV19; d_gene: .; abundance: .; CDR3nt: TGTGCCAGTAGTATAGGGTGGCAGGTCCATGAGCAGTTCTTC; CDR3aa: CASSIGWQVHEQFF
j_gene: TRBJ2-7; len: 13; v_gene: TRBV6-1; d_gene: .; abundance: .; CDR3nt: TGTGCCAGCAGTAGCGAGGGGACCTACGAGCAGTACTTC; CDR3aa: CASSSEGTYEQYF
j_gene: TRBJ2-2; len: 13; v_gene: TRBV6-5; d_gene: .; abundance: few; CDR3nt: TGTGCCGGTCAGGAGCAAAGGACCGGGGAGCTGTTTTTT; CDR3aa: CAGQEQRTGELFF
j_gene: TRBJ2-1; len: 19; v_gene: TRBV28; d_gene: .; abundance: .; CDR3nt: TGTGCCAGCAGTACCTTTTTGACTGGCAGTATTAGCTCCTACAATGAGCAGTTCTTC; CDR3aa: CASSTFLTGSISSYNEQFF
j_gene: TRBJ2-1; len: 14; v_gene: TRBV6-2/TRBV6-3; d_gene: TRBD2; abundance: many; CDR3nt: TGTGCCAGCAGTACTAGCGGGGGGTACAATGAGCAGTTCTTC; CDR3aa: CASSTSGGYNEQFF
j_gene: TRBJ1-2; len: 18; v_gene: TRBV7-3; d_gene: TRBD1; abundance: .; CDR3nt: TGTGCCAGCAGCCCTAATGGCCGGGACAGGGGCGATAACTATGGCTACACCTTC; CDR3aa: CASSPNGRDRGDNYGYTF
j_gene: TRBJ2-7; len: 15; v_gene: TRBV7-3; d_gene: .; abundance: few; CDR3nt: TGTGCCAGCCCCCCCAATTGGGAGAGGGCATACGAGCAGTACTTC; CDR3aa: CASPPNWERAYEQYF